This is a list of T cell receptor beta chains from one sample in a study of blood T cell repertoires in COVID-19. Assay: immunoSEQ multiplex PCR; the TCRdb copy retains only in-frame clones and omits some. The table includes roughly 150,000 clones, about 83% detected once. The sample comprised peripheral blood. The receptors stem from a man aged 55-75 years with acute or convalescent COVID-19. CDR3s include the opening cysteine and the closing phenylalanine or tryptophan. A D gene is named only where the DNA matches it firmly. The size entry is marked missing in some rows and otherwise reads once, few, many or a size class.

TRBV4-1,-,TRBJ2-7,15,-,CASSQLPTGTYEQYF,TGCGCCAGCAGCCAACTACCGACAGGTACTTACGAGCAGTACTTC
TRBV25-1,-,TRBJ2-1,13,-,CASSKGGYNEQFF,TGTGCCAGCAGTAAAGGAGGGTACAATGAGCAGTTCTTC
TRBV9,-,TRBJ2-3,15,-,CASSVWYRVTDTQYF,TGTGCCAGCAGCGTATGGTACAGGGTTACAGATACGCAGTATTTT
TRBV7-3,-,TRBJ2-1,17,-,CASSLLGGPRSYNEQFF,TGTGCCAGCAGCCTTCTCGGTGGGCCTCGCTCCTACAATGAGCAGTTCTTC
TRBV4-2,-,TRBJ2-7,15,TRBD1,CASSQGTGGAYEQYF,TGTGCCAGCAGCCAAGGGACAGGGGGAGCCTACGAGCAGTACTTC
TRBV5-1,few,TRBJ2-5,16,TRBD1,CASSLSQGAFGETQYF,TGCGCCAGCAGCTTATCTCAGGGGGCCTTTGGAGAGACCCAGTACTTC
TRBV6-1,few,TRBJ1-4,15,-,CASSEVWAPDEKLFF,TGTGCCAGCAGTGAAGTCTGGGCCCCGGATGAAAAACTGTTTTTT
TRBV30,-,TRBJ1-2,14,TRBD1,CAWKQGVANYGYTF,TGTGCCTGGAAACAGGGGGTAGCGAACTATGGCTACACCTTC
TRBV3-1/TRBV3-2,-,TRBJ2-2,14,-,CASSQRRGSGELFF,TGTGCCAGCAGCCAACGCCGGGGTTCCGGGGAGCTGTTTTTT
TRBV27,once,TRBJ1-5,13,-,CASSLRPDMPQHF,TGTGCCAGCAGCCTAAGACCGGACATGCCCCAGCATTTT
TRBV11-2,once,TRBJ1-1,16,-,CASSLVYSISNTEAFF,TGTGCCAGCAGCTTAGTGTACTCAATAAGTAACACTGAAGCTTTCTTT
TRBV7-6,-,TRBJ2-5,14,-,CASSLTAGAKTQYF,TGTGCCAGCAGCTTAACGGCAGGGGCGAAGACCCAGTACTTC
TRBV7-2,-,TRBJ2-1,13,-,CASSLETYNEQFF,TGTGCCAGCAGCTTAGAGACATACAATGAGCAGTTCTTC
TRBV4-3,-,TRBJ1-4,19,TRBD1,CASSHQFRQGTVTNEKLFF,TGCGCCAGCAGCCATCAGTTTAGACAGGGGACGGTAACTAATGAAAAACTGTTTTTT
TRBV9,-,TRBJ1-2,16,-,CASSVDSLSMFGGYTF,TGTGCCAGCAGCGTAGACAGCCTATCAATGTTCGGTGGCTACACCTTC
TRBV9,-,TRBJ2-6,16,TRBD1,CASSGDRGAGANVLTF,TGTGCCAGCAGCGGGGACAGAGGAGCTGGGGCCAACGTCCTGACTTTC
TRBV27,-,TRBJ2-2,13,-,CASSLQVTGELFF,TGTGCCAGCAGTTTACAGGTGACCGGGGAGCTGTTTTTT
TRBV24-1,-,TRBJ2-7,13,-,CATSDLTSYEQYF,TGTGCCACCAGTGATTTAACGAGCTACGAGCAGTACTTC
TRBV7-6,few,TRBJ2-7,13,-,CASSRSLGDEQYF,TGTGCCAGCAGCCGTTCCCTAGGGGACGAGCAGTACTTC
TRBV6-5,once,TRBJ2-7,16,-,CASSYFGGVSSYEQYF,TGTGCCAGCAGTTACTTCGGAGGGGTCAGCTCCTACGAGCAGTACTTC
TRBV2,-,TRBJ2-2,12,-,CASRGDTGELFF,TGTGCCAGCAGAGGAGACACCGGGGAGCTGTTTTTT
TRBV21-1,-,TRBJ1-4,16,-,CASSKVGLTKNEKLFF,TGTGCCAGCAGCAAAGTAGGACTCACGAAGAATGAAAAACTGTTTTTT
TRBV20-1,-,TRBJ2-5,16,TRBD2,CSASLAGATLQETQYF,TGCAGTGCTAGTTTAGCGGGGGCTACACTCCAAGAGACCCAGTACTTC
TRBV10-1,once,TRBJ2-7,12,-,CASSRRPYEQYF,TGCGCCAGCTCGAGGCGCCCCTACGAGCAGTACTTC
TRBV4-1,-,TRBJ1-2,14,-,CASSQAIAAYGYTF,TGCGCCAGCAGCCAAGCCATTGCAGCGTATGGCTACACCTTC
TRBV7-3,-,TRBJ2-2,14,TRBD1,CASSPGTGAGELFF,TGTGCCAGCAGCCCCGGGACAGGGGCCGGGGAGCTGTTTTTT
TRBV7-2,-,TRBJ1-5,14,-,CASSTIGGNQPQHF,TGTGCCAGCAGCACGATAGGGGGCAATCAGCCCCAGCATTTT
TRBV12-5,-,TRBJ2-1,15,TRBD2,CASGVKRGGNNEQFF,TGTGCTAGTGGGGTAAAGCGGGGGGGAAACAATGAGCAGTTCTTC
TRBV5-8,-,TRBJ1-1,13,-,CASNLLRGPEAFF,TGTGCCAGCAACCTACTCCGGGGTCCTGAAGCTTTCTTT
TRBV5-4,-,TRBJ1-2,15,-,CASRDSRTLNYGYTF,TGTGCCAGCAGAGACAGCAGAACACTTAACTATGGCTACACCTTC
TRBV19,-,TRBJ2-3,15,TRBD2,CASSLERGSTDTQYF,TGTGCCAGTAGCCTGGAGCGGGGGAGCACAGATACGCAGTATTTT
TRBV29-1,-,TRBJ2-7,16,TRBD1,CSVSGGLSLSSYEQYF,TGCAGCGTTTCAGGGGGCTTGTCCCTTAGCTCCTACGAGCAGTACTTC
TRBV19,-,TRBJ1-3,14,-,CASSLLGGGNTIYF,TGTGCCAGTAGTCTTCTCGGGGGAGGAAACACCATATATTTT
TRBV13,once,TRBJ1-5,14,TRBD1,CASSSGQGHQPQHF,TGTGCCAGCAGCTCGGGACAGGGGCATCAGCCCCAGCATTTT
TRBV6-4,-,TRBJ2-3,14,TRBD1,CARWDREITDTQYF,TGTGCCAGGTGGGACAGGGAAATCACAGATACGCAGTATTTT
TRBV27,-,TRBJ2-3,15,-,CASSLSSRATDTQYF,TGTGCCAGCAGTTTAAGTTCGAGGGCAACAGATACGCAGTATTTT
TRBV15,-,TRBJ2-5,15,TRBD2,CATSRALADEETQYF,TGTGCCACCAGCAGAGCGCTAGCGGATGAAGAGACCCAGTACTTC
TRBV18,many,TRBJ1-2,13,-,CASSPPRGYGYTF,TGTGCCAGCTCACCACCGAGAGGTTATGGCTACACCTTC
TRBV9,-,TRBJ1-1,16,TRBD1,CASSGYLGQVNTEAFF,TGTGCCAGCAGCGGATACCTCGGACAGGTGAACACTGAAGCTTTCTTT
TRBV25-1,-,TRBJ2-6,14,-,CASSAFSGANVLTF,TGTGCCAGCAGTGCCTTTTCGGGGGCCAACGTCCTGACTTTC
TRBV7-2,-,TRBJ2-1,17,-,CASRFLDRTLSYNEQFF,TGTGCCAGCAGATTCCTCGACAGGACACTCTCCTACAATGAGCAGTTCTTC
TRBV7-2,-,TRBJ2-7,14,TRBD1,CASSMGQGVREQYF,TGTGCCAGCAGTATGGGACAGGGGGTAAGGGAGCAGTACTTC